This T cell receptor (beta chain) was observed in a study of T cell changes during pregnancy in multiple sclerosis. Generated by immunoSEQ multiplex PCR, the TCRdb table keeps only in-frame clones and is missing some. Altogether approximately 58,000 clones are present, approximately 90% being singletons, with the ten largest covering around 2.5%. CDR3 size: 13 residues. The germline CDR1 and CDR2 sequences are SQVTM and ANQGSEA. Trimming shortened V by 7 bases and J by 7 bases, and 17 bases separated the two germline ends. The chain is built from TRBV29-1 and TRBJ1-5, with a possible D match to TRBD1 (6 bases). The sample consisted of peripheral blood, taken in the second trimester of pregnancy. The source is a female donor in good health, enrolled as a control in a pregnancy study. The DNA for the CDR3 is TGCAGCGGCAGTTTCGGGGGGCACCAGCCCCAGCATTTT. Its protein product is CSGSFGGHQPQHF.